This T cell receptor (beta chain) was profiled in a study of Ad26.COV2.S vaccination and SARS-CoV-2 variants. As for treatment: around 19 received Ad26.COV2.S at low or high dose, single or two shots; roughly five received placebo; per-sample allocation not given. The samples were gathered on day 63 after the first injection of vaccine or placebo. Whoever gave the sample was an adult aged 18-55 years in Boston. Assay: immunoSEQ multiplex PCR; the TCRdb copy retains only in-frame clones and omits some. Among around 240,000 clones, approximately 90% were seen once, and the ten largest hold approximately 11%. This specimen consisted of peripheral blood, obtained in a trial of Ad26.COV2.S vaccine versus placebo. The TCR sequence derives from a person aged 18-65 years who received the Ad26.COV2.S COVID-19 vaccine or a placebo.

CDR3 in amino acids: CASSEIDRDHNEQFF. DNA for the CDR3: TGTGCCAGCAGTGAAATCGACAGGGATCATAATGAGCAGTTCTTC. The chain joins TRBV28 to TRBJ2-1; 7 bases match TRBD1. Germline assignment: CDR1 MDHEN and CDR2 SYDVKM. Trimming took 5 bases from V and 7 from J; bases not matched to a gene: 11. The CDR3 consists of 15 residues. The full variable domain, rest sourced from reference TRBV28 and TRBJ2-1, is DVKVTQSSRYLVKRTGEKVFLECVQDMDHENMFWYRQDPGLGLRLIYFSYDVKMKEKGDIPEGYSVSREKKERFSLILESASTNQTSMYLCASSEIDRDHNEQFFGPGTRLTVL.